This T cell receptor beta chain was observed in a study of shared clonotypes between healthy human individuals. Assay: immunoSEQ multiplex PCR; the TCRdb copy retains only in-frame clones and omits some. This sample has roughly 500,000 clones, with roughly 78% found just once. The CDR3 sequence is 16 residues long. Looked up from germline, CDR1 is SGHRS and CDR2 is YFSETQ. V lost 3 bases, J lost 5 bases, and 7 bases stayed unmatched. The chain recombines TRBV5-1 with TRBJ2-3, with TRBD2 identical over 12 bases. The material sequenced was PBMCs. The sequence came from a woman aged 40 to 50 in good health. Some clones in this sample may be carry-over from other donors' samples. The CDR3 nucleotides are TGCGCCAGCAGCTACTTGACTAGCGGGAGATTAGATACGCAGTATTTT. Residues: CASSYLTSGRLDTQYF.